Each of the 5 T cell receptor beta chains below was sequenced from the same sample in a study of blood T cell repertoires in COVID-19 (dated by TCRdb to about 2020). Library preparation used the immunoSEQ multiplex PCR assay. The clones in this table, taken by TCRdb from immuneACCESS, are in-frame only. Not every clone is retained; where verified, under half of the shortfall comes from an unresolved V gene, and the cause of the rest is unknown. The sample yields under 350,000 clones; around 90% were counted once. 1.7% of the sample comes from the top ten. Input material: PBMCs or T cells enriched from blood (not recorded which). These receptors were obtained from a woman aged 40 to 50 who had recovered from COVID-19.

This clone came up once. This chain uses TRBV5-1 with TRBJ1-4, with D uncertain. V lost 0 bases to trimming and J lost 8 bases, with 17 bases between them. CDR1 SGHRS and CDR2 YFSETQ come from the germline V gene. CDR3 length: 16 amino acids. The CDR3 DNA reads TGCGCCAGCAGCTTGGCTCTACAGTCTGGAGGGGAAAAACTGTTTTTT. It translates to CASSLALQSGGEKLFF.

This sequence joins TRBV9 and TRBJ1-5; D might be TRBD1 (6 bases). Trimming cost V 1 base and J 6 bases, with 14 bases left between them. This CDR3 is 15 amino acids long. In germline, CDR1 is SGDLS, CDR2 YYNGEE. CDR3 amino acids: CASSVTGSPTQPQHF. Written as DNA, the CDR3 is TGTGCCAGCAGCGTAACAGGGAGTCCGACTCAGCCCCAGCATTTT.

V and J are TRBV10-3 and TRBJ2-7; 9 positions agree with TRBD2. V shed 3 bases, J shed 6 bases, and the junction held 6 bases outside the gene matches. Germline CDR1 and CDR2: ENHRY and SYGVKD. The CDR3 loop spans 14 amino acids. CDR3 residues: CAISDSGSAGEQYF. CDR3 DNA sequence: TGTGCCATCAGTGATAGCGGGAGCGCGGGCGAGCAGTACTTC.

The chain combines TRBV6-2 or TRBV6-3 with TRBJ2-1; 10 bases match TRBD2. The CDR3 has 17 amino acids. Germline V gene sequence: CDR1 MNHEY, CDR2 SVGEGT. The V gene end was trimmed by 2 bases and the J gene end by 4 bases; junction bases not matched to a gene: 8. CDR3 region: CASSYGGASGSYNEQFF. The CDR3 DNA reads TGTGCCAGCAGTTACGGTGGGGCTAGCGGGAGTTACAATGAGCAGTTCTTC.

This sequence joins TRBV27 and TRBJ1-2; TRBD1 matches at 8 bases. CDR1 MNHEY and CDR2 SMNVEV come from the germline V gene (reference sequence). J lost 7 bases, V lost 4 bases, and 11 bases had no gene match. The CDR3 has 15 residues. CDR3 sequence: CASSSRTGSPTGYTF. CDR3 bases: TGTGCCAGCAGTTCACGGACAGGGTCACCAACTGGCTACACCTTC.